This T cell receptor beta chain comes out of a study of glioma-infiltrating T cells after dendritic cell vaccination. Remarks on this clone: As yet, its antigen is unknown.

The method was immunoSEQ multiplex PCR; TCRdb's version includes in-frame clones alone and lacks a portion of them. This sample has 80,000 to 100,000 clones, with about 79% found just once. Fresh-frozen tumor tissue and more than two years of survival data were available for all. Isocitrate dehydrogenase mutation was absent in all glioblastoma patients. Germline V gives CDR1 LGHNT, CDR2 FRNRAP. This CDR3 is built from 13 residues. V dropped 6 bases and J dropped 4 bases, with 12 bases sitting between them. Regarding the study as a whole: Survival was not directly related to TCR clonality in these patients. Only a small number of patients had complete blood and tumor samples.

The rearrangement links TRBV12-5 to TRBJ1-1; a weak D match, TRBD1 (5 bases). The sample in question was blood, obtained before dendritic cell vaccination. This clonotype was sampled from a human donor with glioblastoma. CDR3 DNA sequence: TGTGCTAGTGGGGCCGGGGGGGGCACTGAAGCTTTCTTT. It encodes CASGAGGGTEAFF.